Listed here are 32 T cell receptor beta chains from one sample, sequenced in a study of shared clonotypes between healthy human individuals. The method was immunoSEQ multiplex PCR; TCRdb's version includes in-frame clones alone and lacks a portion of them. In the table there are approximately 620,000 clones, roughly 97% of which are singletons. Sequenced input: naive CD4+ T cells sorted from blood. Subset denoted: CD45RA+ positively selected. The receptors here all came from a woman aged 30 to 39 in good health.

This clone was seen just once. J is TRBJ1-1 and V is TRBV4-1; D is unresolved. V lost 0 bases to trimming and J lost 8 bases, with 16 bases between them. Per germline, CDR1 MGHRA and CDR2 YSYEKL. The CDR3 has 15 amino acids. CDR3 sequence (DNA): TGCGCCAGCAGCCAAGATCCGGGCCAAAGGAGAGAAGCTTTCTTT. Protein sequence: CASSQDPGQRREAFF.

This chain uses TRBV27 with TRBJ2-7; D might be TRBD2 (6 bases). CDR3 length: 16 amino acids. The germline gives CDR1 MNHEY, CDR2 SMNVEV (reference sequence). Trimming took 2 bases from V and 4 from J, leaving 18 bases between them. The CDR3 nucleotides read TGTGCCAGCAGTTTAATTTCTCTGGCGGGACGGTACGAGCAGTACTTC. Its protein product is CASSLISLAGRYEQYF.

This chain links TRBV19 with TRBJ2-7, with D possibly TRBD1 on 6 matching bases. The V gene lost 3 bases and the J gene lost 5 bases, with 14 bases spanning the gap. Germline lookup yields CDR1 LNHDA and CDR2 SQIVND (reference sequence). The CDR3 length is 14 residues. CDR3 sequence (DNA): TGTGCCAGTAGTATTGGGAACAGGGACCACGAGCAGTACTTC. Translating gives CASSIGNRDHEQYF.

A single count supports this clone. The chain joins TRBV5-1 to TRBJ1-1; D gene uncertain. Trimming stripped 2 bases from V and 4 bases from J, with 21 bases between. The CDR3 contains 17 residues. Germline lookup yields CDR1 SGHRS and CDR2 YFSETQ. This CDR3 is CASSLVPTRRRFTEAFF. The CDR3 DNA reads as TGCGCCAGCAGCTTAGTCCCCACTCGGCGGAGGTTCACTGAAGCTTTCTTT.

V and J are TRBV28 and TRBJ2-7, with D perhaps matching TRBD1 or TRBD2 (5 bases each). The CDR3 consists of 13 residues. V shed 5 bases and J shed 4 bases, with 12 bases lying between them. The germline CDR1 and CDR2 sequences are MDHEN and SYDVKM. CDR3 in amino acids: CASSPGTGYEQYF. Written as DNA, the CDR3 is TGTGCCAGCAGTCCCGGGACGGGGTACGAGCAGTACTTC.

The J gene is TRBJ2-1, the V gene TRBV28; D possibly uses TRBD1 or TRBD2 (5 bases each). V lost 5 bases and J lost 4, with 21 bases in between. The CDR3 has 17 residues. From germline, CDR1 is MDHEN and CDR2 SYDVKM. CDR3 sequence reads: CASSVQPGHLLYNEQFF. CDR3 coding DNA: TGTGCCAGCAGTGTACAGCCGGGGCACCTGCTGTACAATGAGCAGTTCTTC.

V usage is TRBV6-6 and J usage is TRBJ1-1, with D maybe TRBD1 (5 bases). The CDR3 consists of 15 residues. Germline V gene sequence: CDR1 MNHNY, CDR2 SVGAGI (reference sequence). Trimming shortened V by 0 bases and J by 0 bases, and 8 bases separated the two germline ends. The CDR3 nucleotides are TGTGCCAGCAGTTACTCAGCGACAGTGAACACTGAAGCTTTCTTT. This encodes CASSYSATVNTEAFF.

V usage is TRBV11-3 and J usage is TRBJ2-3; D is perhaps TRBD2 (7 bases). The CDR3 runs 15 residues. V was cut by 1 base and J by 7 bases, with 15 bases left in between. In germline, CDR1 is SGHNT, CDR2 YENEEA. The chain's CDR3 is CASSLAASGGYTQYF. The CDR3 region has the DNA TGTGCCAGCAGCTTAGCGGCATCGGGGGGCTATACGCAGTATTTT.

V and J are TRBV29-1 and TRBJ1-1; no definite D call. The CDR3 length is 11 residues. The germline V gene has CDR1 SQVTM and CDR2 ANQGSEA. The ends were cut back, 7 bases at V and 7 bases at J, with 13 bases in the middle. The CDR3 loop is CSGAGFDEAFF. The CDR3 DNA follows: TGCAGCGGGGCAGGTTTTGATGAAGCTTTCTTT. The full variable domain, with the rest looked up from reference TRBV29-1 and TRBJ1-1, is SAVISQKPSRDICQRGTSLTIQCQVDSQVTMMFWYRQQPGQSLTLIATANQGSEATYESGFVIDKFPISRPNLTFSTLTVSNMSPEDSSIYLCSGAGFDEAFFGQGTRLTVV.

A note on this clone: Other DNA sequences of this sample code for an identical CDR3. The CDR3 is CASSPGQNTGELFF. In nucleotides, the CDR3 is TGTGCCAGCTCACCAGGACAAAACACCGGGGAGCTGTTTTTT. The chain has TRBV18 and TRBJ2-2; maybe TRBD1 (5 bases). The germline V gene encodes CDR1 KGHSH and CDR2 LQKENI. The CDR3 runs 14 residues. V was clipped by 2 bases and J by 2 bases, with 6 bases between them.

This clone was recorded once. This chain connects TRBV18 to TRBJ2-7, with D possibly being TRBD1 (5 bases). Germline V gene sequence: CDR1 KGHSH, CDR2 LQKENI. The CDR3 sequence is 17 residues long. With 3 bases removed from V and 1 base from J, the gap between germline ends came to 19 bases. The CDR3 here is CASSPPTTTEVSYEQYF. CDR3 coding DNA: TGTGCCAGCTCACCCCCTACGACGACAGAGGTATCCTACGAGCAGTACTTC.

The genes are TRBV28 and TRBJ1-1; 8 bases are shared with TRBD1. CDR1 is MDHEN, CDR2 SYDVKM, per germline. The V segment lost 5 bases and the J segment 4 bases; nucleotides outside the gene matches: 18. The CDR3 totals 18 residues. The CDR3, as DNA: TGTGCCAGCAGTCCATTACCCCGGACAGGGCGGGGTAGCACTGAAGCTTTCTTT. Its translation: CASSPLPRTGRGSTEAFF.

The rearrangement links TRBV6-1 to TRBJ2-2; weak D call: TRBD1 (5 bases). V was shortened by 4 bases and J by 4 bases, with 10 bases between the two germline ends. CDR3 length: 14 amino acids. Looked up from germline, CDR1 is MNHNS and CDR2 is SASEGT. CDR3 nucleotides: TGTGCCAGCAGTGTTTTTGACAGCACCGGGGAGCTGTTTTTT. It codes for CASSVFDSTGELFF.

The rearrangement joins TRBV11-2 to TRBJ2-5; 11 nucleotides line up with TRBD2. The CDR3 loop spans 16 amino acids. With V trimmed by 2 bases and J by 5 bases, 7 bases remained unmatched. CDR1 is SGHAT, CDR2 FQNNGV, per germline. The DNA for the CDR3 is TGTGCCAGCAGCTTAACTAGCGGGAGTCTTGCGGAGACCCAGTACTTC. Amino acids: CASSLTSGSLAETQYF.

The chain has TRBV7-7 and TRBJ2-1; D gene ambiguous. Germline V gene lookup returns CDR1 SSHAT and CDR2 FNYEAQ (reference sequence). The CDR3 is 13 residues long. The V end lost 6 bases, the J end lost 6 bases, and 12 bases lay between the germline ends. The CDR3 loop reads CASSSGYLNEQFF. The CDR3 DNA follows: TGTGCCAGCAGTTCTGGGTACCTCAATGAGCAGTTCTTC.

V and J are TRBV19 and TRBJ2-1, with 11 bases matching TRBD2. Germline V lookup: CDR1 LNHDA, CDR2 SQIVND (reference sequence). The length of the CDR3 is 14 residues. With 2 bases clipped from V and 8 bases from J, the junction kept 2 bases outside the gene matches. Here the CDR3 reads CASSILSGRDEQFF. The CDR3 bases are TGTGCCAGTAGTATACTTAGCGGGAGGGATGAGCAGTTCTTC.

This chain connects TRBV28 to TRBJ2-1; possibly TRBD1 for D (6 bases). The germline V gene encodes CDR1 MDHEN and CDR2 SYDVKM. The ends were cut back, 5 bases at V and 8 bases at J, with 16 bases in the middle. The CDR3 sequence is 14 residues long. The CDR3 sequence is CASSTLGGWDEQFF. Here the CDR3 DNA reads TGTGCCAGCAGTACACTAGGGGGTTGGGATGAGCAGTTCTTC.

The chain combines TRBV5-1 with TRBJ2-7; a weak D match, TRBD1 (6 bases). This CDR3 spans 15 amino acids. V gave up 7 bases and J gave up 3 bases, with 20 bases separating them. CDR1 is SGHRS and CDR2 is YFSETQ in the germline V gene. As DNA, the CDR3 is TGCGCCAGCGCTTTCGGGGACATAGGCAACTACGAGCAGTACTTC. This gives the protein CASAFGDIGNYEQYF.

This clone came up once. The rearrangement uses TRBV11-3 and TRBJ2-2; TRBD1 matches 9 bases. V shed 4 bases, J shed 7 bases, and the junction held 13 bases outside the gene matches. The germline V gene encodes CDR1 SGHNT and CDR2 YENEEA. The CDR3 has 17 amino acids. The chain's CDR3 is CASSSYRGLSVGGELFF. The CDR3 nucleotides are TGTGCCAGCAGCTCGTACAGGGGGCTAAGCGTTGGCGGGGAGCTGTTTTTT.

V usage is TRBV6-5 and J usage is TRBJ2-5; D gene uncertain. CDR3 length: 13 residues. Germline CDR1 MNHEY, CDR2 SVGAGI. The V end was cut by 2 bases, the J end by 3 bases, with 7 bases between. CDR3 loop: CASSYGGEETQYF. In DNA, the CDR3 is TGTGCCAGCAGTTACGGTGGGGAAGAGACCCAGTACTTC.

The V gene is TRBV6-1, the J gene TRBJ1-1; maybe TRBD1 (5 bases). The CDR3 has 13 amino acids. The V end was cut by 8 bases, the J end by 4 bases, with 14 bases between. Germline lookup yields CDR1 MNHNS and CDR2 SASEGT. The CDR3 spells CASPDSPPTEAFF. The CDR3, as DNA: TGTGCCAGCCCCGACAGTCCCCCCACTGAAGCTTTCTTT.

The chain carries TRBV5-6 and TRBJ2-2, with D possibly TRBD1 on 6 matching bases. The germline gives CDR1 SGHDT, CDR2 YYEEEE. This CDR3 has 13 residues. Trimming removed 4 bases at V and 7 bases at J, with 11 bases between. CDR3 loop: CASSRGGVGELFF. In DNA form, the CDR3 reads TGTGCCAGCAGCAGAGGGGGAGTCGGGGAGCTGTTTTTT.

The gene calls are TRBV27 and TRBJ1-2, with D perhaps matching TRBD1 (6 bases). V was trimmed by 6 bases and J by 5 bases, leaving 13 bases between them. The CDR3 length is 13 residues. CDR1 and CDR2 (germline): MNHEY, SMNVEV (reference sequence). CDR3 nucleotide sequence: TGTGCCAGCAGGGACGACAGGAGATATGGCTACACCTTC. Translation gives CASRDDRRYGYTF.

About this clone: At the DNA level, this CDR3 is encoded by other sequences in the same sample as well. This rearrangement joins TRBV5-6 to TRBJ1-5, with D perhaps matching TRBD1 (5 bases). V lost 4 bases and J lost 0, with 8 bases in between. The CDR3 is made up of 14 amino acids. CDR1 and CDR2 from the germline V gene are SGHDT and YYEEEE. The chain's CDR3 is CASSLRGSNQPQHF. The CDR3 DNA follows: TGTGCCAGCAGCCTTAGGGGTAGCAATCAGCCCCAGCATTTT.

This rearrangement joins TRBV28 to TRBJ1-4, with TRBD1 identical over 8 bases. Germline assignment: CDR1 MDHEN and CDR2 SYDVKM. The CDR3 loop spans 14 amino acids. V gave up 6 bases and J gave up 8 bases; unmatched junction bases: 8. CDR3 amino acids: CASRLTGAGEKLFF. The CDR3, as DNA: TGTGCCAGCAGGTTGACAGGGGCTGGAGAAAAACTGTTTTTT.

The chain combines TRBV7-2 with TRBJ2-7, with a possible D match to TRBD2 (7 bases). CDR3 length: 14 residues. V lost 5 bases to trimming and J lost 2 bases, with 13 bases between them. Germline CDR1 is SGHTA and CDR2 is FQGNSA. The CDR3 DNA reads TGTGCCAGCAGCGGGGGGGGCAAGACCTACGAGCAGTACTTC. This codes for CASSGGGKTYEQYF.

The chain combines TRBV18 with TRBJ1-6; D gene unclear. Trimming cost V 4 bases and J 5 bases, with 9 bases left between them. The CDR3 contains 14 residues. The germline V gene encodes CDR1 KGHSH and CDR2 LQKENI. Here the CDR3 reads CASSQHKDNSPLHF. The CDR3 nucleotides read TGTGCCAGCTCACAACATAAGGATAATTCACCCCTCCACTTT.

This chain links TRBV2 with TRBJ2-3; weak D call: TRBD1 (5 bases). The V gene lost 8 bases and the J gene lost 0 bases, with 12 bases spanning the gap. Germline values: CDR1 SNHLY, CDR2 FYNNEI. The CDR3 consists of 14 residues. The CDR3 bases are TGTGCCAGCGGGGCGCCCCGAAGCACAGATACGCAGTATTTT. Amino acid sequence: CASGAPRSTDTQYF.

The chain uses TRBV28 and TRBJ1-1; possible D gene TRBD1, 5 bases. V was trimmed by 3 bases and J by 3 bases, leaving 11 bases between them. Germline loops: CDR1 MDHEN, CDR2 SYDVKM. CDR3 length equals 14 residues. The CDR3 here is CASSLGQGDTEAFF. CDR3 in DNA: TGTGCCAGCAGTTTGGGCCAGGGCGACACTGAAGCTTTCTTT.

The gene calls are TRBV4-1 and TRBJ1-5; a possible D gene is TRBD1 (5 bases). The V end lost 2 bases, the J end lost 0 bases, and 20 bases lay between the germline ends. The CDR3 extends over 19 amino acids. The V gene's germline CDR1 is MGHRA and CDR2 YSYEKL. Here the CDR3 reads CASSQKSPPGCVSNQPQHF. The CDR3 bases are TGCGCCAGCAGCCAAAAGTCACCTCCAGGGTGTGTTAGCAATCAGCCCCAGCATTTT.

In its sample, this clone was seen once. Other DNA sequences of this sample code for an identical CDR3. The J gene is TRBJ2-5, the V gene TRBV5-1; D call uncertain. The ends were cut back, 0 bases at V and 1 base at J, with 4 bases in the middle. The CDR3 loop spans 13 amino acids. From germline, CDR1 is SGHRS and CDR2 YFSETQ. As DNA, the CDR3 is TGCGCCAGCAGCTTGGTCAGCCAAGAGACCCAGTACTTC. It is translated as CASSLVSQETQYF.

This clone has a single count. As DNA, the CDR3 is TGTGCCAGCAGTTACAAGGGGGCGACCAATCAGCCCCAGCATTTT. Protein sequence: CASSYKGATNQPQHF. The chain links TRBV6-5 to TRBJ1-5; 7 nucleotides match TRBD1. The germline CDR1 and CDR2 sequences are MNHEY and SVGAGI. CDR3 size: 15 residues. V shed 2 bases and J 3 bases; nucleotides not matched to a gene: 4.